This section outlines one TCR beta chain sequence together with its context. As yet, its antigen is unknown. Germline V gene sequence: CDR1 ENHRY, CDR2 SYGVKD. The germline V and J ends were trimmed by 9 bases and 4 bases, with 12 bases remaining between them. This CDR3 comprises 12 residues. These data belong to a study of T cell responses to AZD1222 COVID-19 vaccine. The assay was immunoSEQ multiplex PCR, and TCRdb's table has in-frame clones only and misses some. The sample records around 220,000 clones, 90% to 95% being singletons. Study results and caveats: Spike-specific TCR breadth rose after two AZD1222 doses, and depth rose as well.

Sequencing used peripheral blood, obtained 28 days after the second dose of the MenACWY control vaccine. This clonotype was sampled from an adult who received the MenACWY meningococcal vaccine as a control. The genes are TRBV10-3 and TRBJ2-5; tentative D call: TRBD2 (5 bases). CDR3 sequence reads: CAIGSSLETQYF. CDR3 nucleotides: TGTGCCATAGGGAGTTCATTAGAGACCCAGTACTTC.